This entry lists 9 T cell receptor beta chains sequenced from one sample in a study of T cell responses to AZD1222 COVID-19 vaccine. Libraries were prepared by immunoSEQ multiplex PCR; TCRdb keeps only in-frame clonotypes and omits some of them. This sample has 95,000 to 150,000 clones, with 90% found just once. Here the sequenced sample was peripheral blood, taken on day 0 of MenACWY control vaccination. These receptors came from an adult in good health.

The genes are TRBV28 and TRBJ2-2; D not resolved. Germline V gene lookup returns CDR1 MDHEN and CDR2 SYDVKM. V was cut by 5 bases and J by 6 bases, with 13 bases left in between. This CDR3 spans 14 amino acids. CDR3 loop: CASSNYKTPGELFF. In DNA form, the CDR3 reads TGTGCCAGCAGTAACTACAAGACACCCGGGGAGCTGTTTTTT.

The rearrangement uses TRBV20-1 and TRBJ1-2; 9 bases agree with TRBD1. This CDR3 is built from 13 residues. The germline V gene encodes CDR1 DFQATT and CDR2 SNEGSKA (reference sequence). Trimming took 3 bases from V and 13 from J; bases not matched to a gene: 12. CDR3: CSASLPGQGLATF. The CDR3 DNA follows: TGCAGTGCTAGTCTTCCGGGACAGGGCCTCGCCACCTTC.

The V call is TRBV7-9, the J call TRBJ1-6; D gene unclear. V was cut by 2 bases and J by 0 bases, with 5 bases left in between. The CDR3 is 15 residues long. CDR1 is SEHNR, CDR2 FQNEAQ, per germline (reference sequence). This CDR3 reads CASSLQSSYNSPLHF. The CDR3 coding sequence is TGTGCCAGCAGCTTACAAAGCTCCTATAATTCACCCCTCCACTTT.

The chain uses TRBV28 and TRBJ2-5; D gene unclear. Germline lookup yields CDR1 MDHEN and CDR2 SYDVKM. CDR3 length: 17 amino acids. Trimming took 3 bases from V and 2 from J, leaving 19 bases between them. The CDR3 loop is CASSLTNPVAAQETQYF. In nucleotides, the CDR3 is TGTGCCAGCAGTTTGACCAACCCGGTGGCAGCACAAGAGACCCAGTACTTC.

The rearrangement uses TRBV5-4 and TRBJ1-2, with 9 positions matching TRBD1. CDR1 and CDR2 (germline): SGHNT, YYREEE (reference sequence). J lost 2 bases, V lost 2 bases, and 1 base had no gene match. CDR3 length: 14 amino acids. The CDR3 bases are TGTGCCAGCAGCTTACAGGGGGCGAACTATGGCTACACCTTC. Protein: CASSLQGANYGYTF. Together with reference TRBV5-4 and TRBJ1-2, the CDR3 gives the full variable domain: ETGVTQSPTHLIKTRGQQVTLRCSSQSGHNTVSWYQQALGQGPQFIFQYYREEENGRGNFPPRFSGLQFPNYSSELNVNALELDDSALYLCASSLQGANYGYTFGSGTRLTVV.

The chain joins TRBV29-1 to TRBJ2-3; 7 bases are shared with TRBD1. Germline CDR1 SQVTM, CDR2 ANQGSEA. V lost 8 bases to trimming and J lost 5 bases; unmatched junction nucleotides: 10. The CDR3 sequence is 13 residues long. The CDR3 loop is CSTRQGSEDTQYF. CDR3 in DNA: TGCAGCACGCGACAGGGAAGTGAAGATACGCAGTATTTT.

The CDR3 loop is CAWATGGSNQPQHF. CDR3 sequence (DNA): TGTGCCTGGGCTACCGGGGGGAGCAATCAGCCCCAGCATTTT. The chain couples TRBV30 to TRBJ1-5; D is perhaps TRBD1 (5 bases). Per germline, CDR1 GTSNPN and CDR2 SVGIG (reference sequence). With 5 bases removed from V and 1 base from J, the gap between germline ends came to 12 bases. The CDR3 has 14 residues.

The rearrangement joins TRBV3-1 (or the pseudogene TRBV3-2) to TRBJ2-3, with 8 bases aligning to TRBD2. The CDR3 loop spans 17 amino acids. Germline assignment: CDR1 LGHDT and CDR2 YNNKEL (reference sequence). The V and J ends lost 2 bases and 5 bases, in that order; junction bases with no gene match: 12. The CDR3 reads CASSQLGSGGVIDTQYF. The CDR3 nucleotides read TGTGCCAGCAGCCAACTGGGGAGCGGGGGTGTCATAGATACGCAGTATTTT.

The chain links TRBV5-5 to TRBJ1-6, with 9 positions matching TRBD1. Per germline, CDR1 SGHKS and CDR2 YYEKEE (reference sequence). The CDR3 runs to 16 residues. V lost 4 bases and J lost 5; bases outside the gene matches: 7. The CDR3 loop is CASSTLTGGHNSPLHF. CDR3 sequence (DNA): TGTGCCAGCAGCACGTTGACAGGGGGGCATAATTCACCCCTCCACTTT.